The present T cell receptor beta chain was sequenced within a study of blood T cells in healthy people across ages. Notes on the study in general: Nothing was known about donor CMV status, and this possibly confounded expanded clonotype changes.

The use of a sample-barcoded 5' primer and a J-beta primer mix characterized a second PCR of roughly 6 to 11 cycles. TCRdb redid the calling of the 5' RACE reads with MiXCR, one entry per CDR3 protein. This table has about 1.4 million distinct CDR3 sequences, approximately 60% appearing once. The CDR3 is made up of 14 amino acids. Looked up from germline, CDR1 is SGHVS and CDR2 is FNYEAQ. V was shortened by 1 base and J by 9 bases, with 10 bases between the two germline ends. Comments on this clonotype: The antigen is undetermined.

The source material was blood. This receptor was taken from a man in his late teens or twenties in good health. This chain joins TRBV7-6 and TRBJ1-6, with D uncertain. The CDR3: CASSLVAIGSPLHF. The CDR3 nucleotides are TGTGCCAGCAGCTTAGTAGCCATCGGTTCACCCCTCCACTTT.